In its sample, the clone carrying this T cell receptor (beta chain) was seen a few times. Its target is not known. The data were obtained in a study of response to subunit inactivated influenza vaccine. Regarding the study as a whole: Authors suggested each seasonal flu vaccination may recruit only limited numbers of new T cells.

TCRdb reprocessed the RT-PCR reads via MiXCR and lists one record per CDR3 protein. The repertoire includes over 650,000 distinct CDR3 sequences, approximately 18% of them detected once, and approximately 11% sits in the top ten. The sample was PBMCs from blood, taken more than 4 days after vaccination. The TCR originated in a middle-aged man who received an inactivated influenza vaccine.

CDR3 sequence reads: CASSSLPGETEAFF. In DNA, the CDR3 is TGTGCCAGCAGCTCCCTCCCAGGGGAGACTGAAGCTTTCTTT. This chain links TRBV14 with TRBJ1-1, with D tentatively TRBD1 (6 bases). CDR1 is SGHDN, CDR2 FVKESK, per germline. The CDR3 is made up of 14 amino acids. V shed 5 bases and J shed 5 bases, with 15 bases lying between them.